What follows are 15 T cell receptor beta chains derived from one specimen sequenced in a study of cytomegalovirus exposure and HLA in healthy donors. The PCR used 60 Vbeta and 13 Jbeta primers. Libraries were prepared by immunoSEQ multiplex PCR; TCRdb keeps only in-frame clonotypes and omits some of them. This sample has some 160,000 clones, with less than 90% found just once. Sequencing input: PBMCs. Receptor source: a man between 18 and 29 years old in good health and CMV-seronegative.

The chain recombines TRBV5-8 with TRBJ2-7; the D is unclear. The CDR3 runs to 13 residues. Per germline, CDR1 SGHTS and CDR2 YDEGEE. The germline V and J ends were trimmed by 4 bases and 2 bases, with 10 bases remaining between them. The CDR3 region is CASSTRLAYEQYF. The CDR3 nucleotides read TGTGCCAGCAGCACCCGACTGGCCTACGAGCAGTACTTC. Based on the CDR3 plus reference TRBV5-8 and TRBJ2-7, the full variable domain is EAGVTQSPTHLIKTRGQQATLRCSPISGHTSVYWYQQALGLGLQFLLWYDEGEERNRGNFPPRFSGRQFPNYSSELNVNALELEDSALYLCASSTRLAYEQYFGPGTRLTVT.

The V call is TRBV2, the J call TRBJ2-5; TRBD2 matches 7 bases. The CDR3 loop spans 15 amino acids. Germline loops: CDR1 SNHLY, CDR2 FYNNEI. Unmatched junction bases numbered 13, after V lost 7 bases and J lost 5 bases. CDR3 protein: CASTEPRAGEETQYF. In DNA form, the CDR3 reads TGTGCCAGCACGGAACCTCGGGCGGGAGAGGAGACCCAGTACTTC.

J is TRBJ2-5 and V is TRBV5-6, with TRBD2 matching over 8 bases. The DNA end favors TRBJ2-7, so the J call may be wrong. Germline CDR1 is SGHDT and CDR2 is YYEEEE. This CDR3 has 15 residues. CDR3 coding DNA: TGTGCCAGCAGCTTCGGACTAGCCTTCACTTACGAGCAGTACTTC. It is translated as CASSFGLAFTYEQYF.

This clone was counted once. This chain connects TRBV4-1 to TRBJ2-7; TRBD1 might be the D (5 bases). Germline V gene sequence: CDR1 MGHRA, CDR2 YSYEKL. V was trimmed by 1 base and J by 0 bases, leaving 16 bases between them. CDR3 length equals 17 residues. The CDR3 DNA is TGCGCCAGCAGCCAAGGGGGCCTACTTCGTAGCTCCTACGAGCAGTACTTC. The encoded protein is CASSQGGLLRSSYEQYF.

The CDR3: CASSPGTVSNQPQHF. The CDR3 nucleotides are TGTGCCAGCAGCCCCGGGACTGTAAGCAATCAGCCCCAGCATTTT. The rearrangement uses TRBV5-8 and TRBJ1-5; possible D gene TRBD1, 5 bases. Germline assignment: CDR1 SGHTS and CDR2 YDEGEE. The CDR3 spans 15 residues. The V gene lost 4 bases and the J gene lost 1 base, with 12 bases spanning the gap.

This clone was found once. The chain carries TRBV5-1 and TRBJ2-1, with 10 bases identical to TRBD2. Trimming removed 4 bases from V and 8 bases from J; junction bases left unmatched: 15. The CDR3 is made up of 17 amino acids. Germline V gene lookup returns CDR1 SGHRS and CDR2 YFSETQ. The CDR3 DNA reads TGCGCCAGCAGCCCGGGACTAGCGAGGGCGGCCCGCGATGAGCAGTTCTTC. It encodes CASSPGLARAARDEQFF.

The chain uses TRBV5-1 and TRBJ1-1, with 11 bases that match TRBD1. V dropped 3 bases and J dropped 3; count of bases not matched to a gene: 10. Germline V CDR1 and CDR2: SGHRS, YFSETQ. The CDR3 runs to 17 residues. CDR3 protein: CASSSGQGARRDTEAFF. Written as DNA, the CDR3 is TGCGCCAGCAGCTCCGGACAGGGGGCTAGGAGGGACACTGAAGCTTTCTTT.

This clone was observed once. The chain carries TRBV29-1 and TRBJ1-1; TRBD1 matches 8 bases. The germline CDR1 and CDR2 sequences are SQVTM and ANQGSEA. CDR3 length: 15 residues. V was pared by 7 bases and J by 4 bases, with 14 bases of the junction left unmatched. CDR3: CSADRGQGAGTEAFF. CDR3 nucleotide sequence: TGCAGCGCTGACCGAGGGCAGGGGGCAGGCACTGAAGCTTTCTTT.

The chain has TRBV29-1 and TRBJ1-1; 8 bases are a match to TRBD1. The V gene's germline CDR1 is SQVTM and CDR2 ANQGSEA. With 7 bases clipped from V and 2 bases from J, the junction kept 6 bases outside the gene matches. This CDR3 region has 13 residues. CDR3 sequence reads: CSAHSGGNTEAFF. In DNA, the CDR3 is TGCAGCGCGCATTCAGGGGGCAACACTGAAGCTTTCTTT.

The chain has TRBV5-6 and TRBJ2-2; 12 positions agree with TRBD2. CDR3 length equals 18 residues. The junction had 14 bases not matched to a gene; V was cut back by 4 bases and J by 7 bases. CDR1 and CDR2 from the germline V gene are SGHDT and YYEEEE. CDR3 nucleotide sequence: TGTGCCAGCAGCCGCCCCGTCTCTAGCGGGAGGGCCCACGGGGAGCTGTTTTTT. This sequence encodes CASSRPVSSGRAHGELFF.

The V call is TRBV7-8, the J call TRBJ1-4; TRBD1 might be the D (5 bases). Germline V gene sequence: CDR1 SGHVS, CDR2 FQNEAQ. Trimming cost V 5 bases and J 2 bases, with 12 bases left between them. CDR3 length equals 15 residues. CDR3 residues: CASSGRQMTNEKLFF. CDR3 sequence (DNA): TGTGCCAGCAGCGGCCGACAGATGACTAATGAAAAACTGTTTTTT.

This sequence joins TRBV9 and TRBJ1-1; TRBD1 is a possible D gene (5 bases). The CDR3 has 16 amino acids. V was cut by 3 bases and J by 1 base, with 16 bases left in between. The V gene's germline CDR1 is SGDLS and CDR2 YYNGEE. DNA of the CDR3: TGTGCCAGCAGCGCCCGCCCGGGGGGGTCGAACACTGAAGCTTTCTTT. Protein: CASSARPGGSNTEAFF.

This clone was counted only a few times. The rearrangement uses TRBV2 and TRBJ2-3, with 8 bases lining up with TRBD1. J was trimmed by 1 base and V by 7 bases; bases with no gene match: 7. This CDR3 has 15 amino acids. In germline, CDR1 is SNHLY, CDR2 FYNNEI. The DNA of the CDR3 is TGTGCCAGCATGACCGGGACAGGAGGCACAGATACGCAGTATTTT. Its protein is CASMTGTGGTDTQYF.

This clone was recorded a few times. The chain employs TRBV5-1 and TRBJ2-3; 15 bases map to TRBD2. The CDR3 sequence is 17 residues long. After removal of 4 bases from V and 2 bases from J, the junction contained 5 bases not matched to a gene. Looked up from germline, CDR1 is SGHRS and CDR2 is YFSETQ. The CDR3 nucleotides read TGCGCCAGCAGCCCCGGGACTAGCGGGAGGAACACAGATACGCAGTATTTT. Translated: CASSPGTSGRNTDTQYF.

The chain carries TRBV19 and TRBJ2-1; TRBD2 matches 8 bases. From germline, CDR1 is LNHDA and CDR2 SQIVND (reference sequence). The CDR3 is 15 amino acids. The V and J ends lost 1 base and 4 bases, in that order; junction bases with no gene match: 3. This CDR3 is CASSIGTSTYNEQFF. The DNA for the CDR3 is TGTGCCAGTAGTATAGGGACTAGCACATACAATGAGCAGTTCTTC.